This is a list of T cell receptor beta chains from one sample in a study of OX40 agonist ivuxolimab in advanced cancers. Only in-frame clones appear in the TCRdb table, and some are missing; sequencing was by immunoSEQ multiplex PCR. Of around 26,000 clones detected, about 76% appear once; the ten largest clones hold less than 40%. The sequencing used CD4+ or CD8+ T cells sorted from blood, collected in a trial of the OX40 agonist ivuxolimab. These receptors were taken from an adult with an advanced solid tumor such as melanoma, head and neck, liver or kidney cancer. The CDR3 runs from the conserved cysteine through the conserved F or W. D genes are given only for firm matches. Rows give clone size only sometimes, using once, few, many, or a class for an expanded clone.

NA | NA | TRBJ2-1 | TRBV18 | CASSPRDSDNEQFF | TGTGCCAGCTCACCGCGGGACAGTGACAATGAGCAGTTCTTC
NA | NA | TRBJ1-3 | TRBV10-2 | CASSDYIGNTIYF | TGCGCCAGCAGTGACTACATTGGAAACACCATATATTTT
TRBD2 | NA | TRBJ2-3 | TRBV7-9 | CATALAGGPDTQYF | TGTGCCACCGCACTAGCGGGGGGGCCAGATACGCAGTATTTT
NA | few | TRBJ2-5 | TRBV7-9 | CASSLNRGTDRYF | TGTGCCAGCAGCTTAAATCGTGGTACGGACCGGTACTTC
TRBD2 | NA | TRBJ2-2 | TRBV7-7 | CASSLGRLAGVTGELFF | TGTGCTAGCAGCTTAGGCCGGCTAGCGGGAGTCACCGGGGAGCTGTTTTTT
NA | NA | TRBJ2-7 | TRBV7-6 | CASSFRQSQNEQYF | TGTGCCAGCAGCTTCAGACAGTCCCAGAACGAGCAGTACTTC
NA | NA | TRBJ1-2 | TRBV12-5 | CASGLDYGYTF | TGTGCTAGTGGTTTAGACTATGGCTACACCTTC
TRBD2 | NA | TRBJ2-7 | TRBV5-6 | CASSLAWREGGEQYF | TGTGCCAGCAGCTTGGCCTGGCGGGAGGGAGGCGAGCAGTACTTC
TRBD1 | NA | TRBJ2-1 | TRBV11-3 | CASSLGTGVDNEQFF | TGTGCCAGCAGCCTAGGGACAGGGGTCGACAATGAGCAGTTCTTC
TRBD2 | NA | TRBJ2-1 | TRBV7-6 | CASSLERTSPYNEQFF | TGTGCCAGCAGCTTAGAAAGGACTAGTCCCTACAATGAGCAGTTCTTC
NA | once | TRBJ2-1 | TRBV1 | CTSSQGLVGPNEQFF | TGCACCAGCAGCCAGGGACTAGTTGGTCCTAATGAGCAGTTCTTC
NA | NA | TRBJ2-5 | TRBV4-1 | CASSQRWGQETQYF | TGCGCCAGCAGCCAGCGGTGGGGCCAAGAGACCCAGTACTTC
NA | few | TRBJ2-7 | TRBV28 | CASSYKPDRGGYEQYF | TGTGCCAGCAGTTACAAACCCGACAGGGGAGGGTACGAGCAGTACTTC
TRBD1 | once | TRBJ2-5 | TRBV27 | CASSHRGRGETQYF | TGTGCCAGCAGTCACAGGGGGCGGGGGGAGACCCAGTACTTC
NA | NA | TRBJ2-6 | TRBV7-9 | CASSSLSGAWANVLTF | TGTGCCAGCAGCTCACTCTCGGGGGCCTGGGCCAACGTCCTGACTTTC
NA | NA | TRBJ1-4 | TRBV27 | CASSLSIGNEKLFF | TGTGCCAGCAGTTTATCGATCGGAAATGAAAAACTGTTTTTT
NA | NA | TRBJ2-5 | TRBV6-1 | CASRRAEQETQYF | TGTGCCAGCAGAAGGGCGGAGCAAGAGACCCAGTACTTC
TRBD2 | NA | TRBJ2-7 | TRBV7-9 | CASSSDRTSGGHYEQYF | TGTGCCAGCAGCTCGGACAGAACTAGCGGGGGCCACTACGAGCAGTACTTC
NA | few | TRBJ2-7 | TRBV13 | CASSLGYEQYF | TGTGCCAGCAGCTTAGGTTACGAGCAGTACTTC
NA | few | TRBJ1-6 | TRBV6-5 | CASSYSGRLNSPLHF | TGTGCCAGCAGTTACTCGGGTAGGCTCAATTCACCCCTCCACTTT
NA | NA | TRBJ1-6 | TRBV9 | CASSPNRDSPLHF | TGTGCCAGCAGCCCAAACAGGGATTCACCCCTCCACTTT
NA | NA | TRBJ2-2 | TRBV9 | CASSVARGSPNTGELFF | TGTGCCAGCAGCGTAGCTCGGGGCTCCCCGAACACCGGGGAGCTGTTTTTT
TRBD2 | NA | TRBJ2-3 | TRBV7-8 | CASLLQAGDPPDTQYF | TGTGCCAGCCTCCTTCAGGCGGGAGATCCCCCAGATACGCAGTATTTT
NA | few | TRBJ1-2 | TRBV6-5 | CASASSPSRFYGYTF | TGTGCCAGCGCAAGTTCACCCAGTCGGTTCTATGGCTACACCTTC
NA | NA | TRBJ2-1 | TRBV7-9 | CASSLVGLASYNEQFF | TGTGCCAGCAGCTTAGTGGGGCTAGCCTCCTACAATGAGCAGTTCTTC
NA | NA | TRBJ2-7 | TRBV13 | CASSPPWEAYEQYF | TGTGCCAGCAGCCCCCCTTGGGAGGCCTACGAGCAGTACTTC
NA | NA | TRBJ1-2 | TRBV4-1 | CASSQEGVWDYGYTF | TGCGCCAGCAGCCAAGAAGGGGTATGGGACTATGGCTACACCTTC
NA | NA | TRBJ2-7 | TRBV4-1 | CASSQDPGYYEQYF | TGCGCCAGCAGCCAAGATCCTGGCTACTACGAGCAGTACTTC
NA | NA | TRBJ1-3 | TRBV11-2 | CASSLWGSGNTIYF | TGTGCCAGCAGCTTATGGGGGTCGGGAAACACCATATATTTT
NA | NA | TRBJ2-7 | TRBV11-2 | CASSLDGRGTPYEQYF | TGTGCCAGCAGCTTAGATGGCAGGGGCACCCCCTACGAGCAGTACTTC
NA | NA | TRBJ1-3 | TRBV15 | CATRQTGWVNTIYF | TGTGCCACCAGGCAAACAGGGTGGGTAAACACCATATATTTT
NA | NA | TRBJ1-2 | TRBV6-5 | CASSLYERYGYTF | TGTGCCAGCAGTTTGTACGAGAGATATGGCTACACCTTC
NA | NA | TRBJ1-1 | TRBV9 | CASSVVPELTEAFF | TGTGCCAGCAGCGTAGTGCCAGAACTCACTGAAGCTTTCTTT
NA | NA | TRBJ2-7 | TRBV5-1 | CASSESVGRTTAYEQYF | TGCGCCAGCAGCGAGTCGGTGGGACGGACAACTGCCTACGAGCAGTACTTC
NA | NA | TRBJ2-2 | TRBV29-1 | CSVVFVLDTGELFF | TGCAGCGTTGTTTTCGTATTAGACACCGGGGAGCTGTTTTTT
TRBD2 | NA | TRBJ2-7 | TRBV11-2 | CASSFWWSREGNEQYF | TGTGCCAGCAGCTTTTGGTGGTCGCGGGAGGGTAACGAGCAGTACTTC
TRBD1 | NA | TRBJ2-3 | TRBV6-1 | CASSGQGSTDTQYF | TGTGCCAGCAGTGGACAGGGGTCCACAGATACGCAGTATTTT
NA | NA | TRBJ2-1 | TRBV30 | CAWRAIAEQFF | TGTGCCTGGAGGGCAATTGCTGAGCAGTTCTTC
NA | once | TRBJ1-1 | TRBV6-6 | CATIRDVRWLSKAFF | TGTGCCACCATAAGGGACGTCCGGTGGCTTAGCAAAGCTTTCTTT
TRBD1 | NA | TRBJ1-1 | TRBV6-5 | CASSFNRGLLNTEAFF | TGTGCCAGCAGTTTTAACAGGGGGCTCCTGAACACTGAAGCTTTCTTT
TRBD1 | NA | TRBJ2-7 | TRBV5-6 | CASSPGTGGYYEQYF | TGTGCCAGCAGCCCCGGGACAGGAGGTTACTACGAGCAGTACTTC
TRBD1 | NA | TRBJ1-5 | TRBV19 | CASSIDGPGGQPQHF | TGTGCCAGTAGTATAGACGGCCCAGGGGGCCAGCCCCAGCATTTT
TRBD2 | NA | TRBJ2-5 | TRBV29-1 | CSVVGLAGGQTQYF | TGCAGCGTTGTCGGACTAGCGGGGGGACAGACCCAGTACTTC
TRBD1 | NA | TRBJ1-1 | TRBV5-4 | CASSLNRGVNTEAFF | TGTGCCAGCAGCCTAAACAGGGGGGTGAACACTGAAGCTTTCTTT
NA | NA | TRBJ1-1 | TRBV9 | CASSDVEANTEAFF | TGTGCCAGCAGCGATGTGGAGGCGAACACTGAAGCTTTCTTT
NA | few | TRBJ1-6 | TRBV6-4 | CASSDRVGNSPLHF | TGTGCCAGCAGTGACAGGGTTGGTAATTCACCCCTCCACTTT
NA | few | TRBJ2-3 | TRBV7-9 | CASSYQGAPTDTQYF | TGTGCCAGCAGTTACCAGGGTGCCCCCACAGATACGCAGTATTTT
NA | NA | TRBJ2-1 | TRBV5-1 | CASSLDIHNEQFF | TGCGCCAGCAGCTTGGATATCCACAATGAGCAGTTCTTC
TRBD1 | NA | TRBJ2-7 | TRBV19 | CASSMDRSYEQYF | TGTGCCAGTAGTATGGACAGGAGCTACGAGCAGTACTTC
TRBD2 | NA | TRBJ2-7 | TRBV5-6 | CASSLSLAPVSYEQYF | TGTGCCAGCAGCTTGTCACTAGCGCCCGTCTCCTACGAGCAGTACTTC
TRBD2 | NA | TRBJ2-1 | TRBV19 | CASSIGLAGEQFF | TGTGCCAGTAGTATCGGACTAGCGGGGGAGCAGTTCTTC
NA | NA | TRBJ2-6 | TRBV7-3 | CASSLTGANVLTF | TGTGCCAGCAGCTTAACTGGGGCCAACGTCCTGACTTTC
TRBD1 | NA | TRBJ1-2 | TRBV19 | CASSDRPGQGDYGYTF | TGTGCCAGTAGTGATCGGCCTGGACAGGGCGACTATGGCTACACCTTC
TRBD1 | NA | TRBJ1-2 | TRBV15 | CATSRDPGTGDGYTF | TGTGCCACCAGCAGAGATCCCGGGACAGGGGACGGCTACACCTTC
TRBD1 | NA | TRBJ2-7 | TRBV2 | CASSDFLGGDEQYF | TGTGCCAGCAGTGATTTTTTAGGGGGCGACGAGCAGTACTTC
NA | NA | TRBJ1-4 | TRBV7-8 | CASSSGTWDEKLFF | TGTGCCAGCAGCTCCGGGACATGGGATGAAAAACTGTTTTTT